These 28 T cell receptor beta chains came from one sample sequenced in a study of a mutant IDH1 vaccine in newly diagnosed glioma. Time point: week 11, during vaccination. Vaccination used 300 ug of mutant IDH1 20-mer peptide per dose, with topical imiquimod. Their target antigens are unknown. Sequencing was performed with immunoSEQ multiplex PCR; in TCRdb, only in-frame clones are kept and a portion is missing. The sample yields approximately 64,000 clones, about four fifths seen once. The sample was PBMCs, taken from a glioma patient whose treatment included an IDH1 peptide vaccine. All receptors come from a woman in her 50s with glioma.

The chain links TRBV5-1 to TRBJ2-7; possibly TRBD2 for D (6 bases). V was clipped by 1 base and J by 4 bases, with 12 bases between them. Germline V gene sequence: CDR1 SGHRS, CDR2 YFSETQ. The CDR3 extends over 14 amino acids. Here the CDR3 reads CASSLSAGTYEQYF. As DNA, the CDR3 is TGCGCCAGCAGCTTGTCGGCTGGGACTTACGAGCAGTACTTC.

The rearrangement joins TRBV7-2 to TRBJ1-6; 8 bases are a match to TRBD1. Germline trimming cut 5 bases from V and 9 bases from J; bases unmatched to any gene: 9. The CDR3 sequence is 15 residues long. Germline CDR1 is SGHTA and CDR2 is FQGNSA. Here the CDR3 reads CASSAQGQVSSPLHF. CDR3 nucleotides: TGTGCCAGCAGCGCGCAGGGACAGGTATCTTCACCCCTCCACTTT.

The rearrangement uses TRBV11-2 and TRBJ2-2; 11 bases align to TRBD1. Per the germline V gene, CDR1 is SGHAT and CDR2 is FQNNGV. This CDR3 has 16 residues. Trimming took 5 bases from V and 7 from J; bases not matched to a gene: 9. This CDR3 is CASSGFGQGAVGELFF. DNA of the CDR3: TGTGCCAGCAGCGGGTTCGGACAGGGGGCGGTCGGGGAGCTGTTTTTT.

The chain combines TRBV9 with TRBJ1-4; D remains ambiguous. Deletions cut 0 bases from V and 7 bases from J, with 13 bases between. The CDR3 is 15 residues long. Germline loops: CDR1 SGDLS, CDR2 YYNGEE. For the CDR3, the DNA is TGTGCCAGCAGCGTAGGGAACGGTGGAGGTGAAAAACTGTTTTTT. Its translation is CASSVGNGGGEKLFF.

This clone was seen more than once but under ten times. This chain links TRBV7-3 with TRBJ1-1; a possible D gene is TRBD1 (6 bases). Per germline, CDR1 SGHTA and CDR2 FQGTGA. This CDR3 spans 14 amino acids. Trimming took 2 bases from V and 3 from J, leaving 10 bases between them. The CDR3 here is CASSLGGLDTEAFF. The CDR3 DNA reads TGTGCCAGCAGCTTAGGGGGCTTAGACACTGAAGCTTTCTTT.

This clone was counted a single time. This chain connects TRBV7-2 to TRBJ1-6; D ambiguous. Germline V gene sequence: CDR1 SGHTA, CDR2 FQGNSA. V was shortened by 5 bases and J by 4 bases, with 3 bases between the two germline ends. CDR3 length equals 12 residues. The chain's CDR3 is CASSDYNSPLHF. The CDR3 DNA is TGTGCCAGCAGCGATTATAATTCACCCCTCCACTTT.

The chain links TRBV5-1 to TRBJ1-2; D possibly corresponds to TRBD1 (5 bases). V lost 1 base and J 0 bases, leaving 13 bases between the germline ends. CDR1 and CDR2 (germline): SGHRS, YFSETQ. The CDR3 runs 16 residues. CDR3 in amino acids: CASSLYDSITNYGYTF. The CDR3 coding sequence is TGCGCCAGCAGCTTGTACGACAGCATTACTAACTATGGCTACACCTTC. The whole variable domain, remainder taken from reference TRBV5-1 and TRBJ1-2, is KAGVTQTPRYLIKTRGQQVTLSCSPISGHRSVSWYQQTPGQGLQFLFEYFSETQRNKGNFPGRFSGRQFSNSRSEMNVSTLELGDSALYLCASSLYDSITNYGYTFGSGTRLTVV.

The V gene is TRBV19, the J gene TRBJ1-3; D is possibly TRBD1 (5 bases). Looked up from germline, CDR1 is LNHDA and CDR2 is SQIVND (reference sequence). The CDR3 covers 17 residues. Trimming removed 5 bases from V and 0 bases from J, with 17 bases in between. DNA for the CDR3: TGTGCCAGTAGTTCCACCCCGGGACCCTACTCTGGAAACACCATATATTTT. Translation: CASSSTPGPYSGNTIYF.

The genes are TRBV10-3 and TRBJ2-6; the D gene is possibly TRBD1 (5 bases). V was trimmed by 3 bases and J by 6 bases, leaving 12 bases between them. Germline V gene sequence: CDR1 ENHRY, CDR2 SYGVKD. CDR3 length: 15 residues. The CDR3 spells CAISEADREANVLTF. CDR3 coding DNA: TGTGCCATCAGTGAAGCAGACAGAGAGGCCAACGTCCTGACTTTC.

The chain links TRBV4-3 to TRBJ2-2; D is undetermined. The ends were cut back, 0 bases at V and 3 bases at J, with 8 bases in the middle. CDR1 is LGHNA and CDR2 is YSLEER in the germline V gene. This CDR3 region has 15 residues. CDR3 sequence reads: CASSQESPHTGELFF. The CDR3 DNA reads TGCGCCAGCAGCCAAGAGTCCCCCCACACCGGGGAGCTGTTTTTT.

The V call is TRBV2, the J call TRBJ2-1; the D is unclear. The germline gives CDR1 SNHLY, CDR2 FYNNEI. The CDR3 has 11 amino acids. V was shortened by 8 bases and J by 3 bases, with 5 bases between the two germline ends. The CDR3 DNA reads as TGTGCCAGCCCCGACTACAATGAGCAGTTCTTC. The encoded protein is CASPDYNEQFF.

This clone has just a few counts. This chain links TRBV4-2 with TRBJ1-2; the D gene is possibly TRBD1 (6 bases). The CDR3 runs 15 residues. The V gene lost 4 bases and the J gene lost 5 bases, with 17 bases spanning the gap. Germline V gives CDR1 LGHNA, CDR2 YNFKEQ. In DNA form, the CDR3 reads TGTGCCAGCAGCCCGTCAGGGGCGGAGGGGTATGGCTACACCTTC. Protein: CASSPSGAEGYGYTF.

This clone was observed a few times. V gene TRBV28 combines with J gene TRBJ1-4; 11 bases match TRBD1. Germline CDR1 reads MDHEN; CDR2 reads SYDVKM. The CDR3 spans 16 residues. With 6 bases clipped from V and 8 bases from J, the junction kept 11 bases outside the gene matches. The CDR3, as DNA: TGTGCCAGCAGACGTTTACCGGGACAGGGGGGCGAAAAACTGTTTTTT. Amino acids: CASRRLPGQGGEKLFF.

This sequence joins TRBV2 and TRBJ2-7; TRBD2 matches 11 bases. Germline assignment: CDR1 SNHLY and CDR2 FYNNEI. The V gene end was trimmed by 6 bases and the J gene end by 3 bases; junction bases not matched to a gene: 10. This CDR3 contains 16 residues. CDR3 in amino acids: CASRVGTSGGRYEQYF. The CDR3 bases are TGTGCCAGCAGGGTTGGTACTAGCGGGGGTCGCTACGAGCAGTACTTC. Full variable domain (outside the CDR3, taken from reference TRBV2 and TRBJ2-7): EPEVTQTPSHQVTQMGQEVILRCVPISNHLYFYWYRQILGQKVEFLVSFYNNEISEKSEIFDDQFSVERPDGSNFTLKIRSTKLEDSAMYFCASRVGTSGGRYEQYFGPGTRLTVT.

The chain employs TRBV6-5 and TRBJ2-7; no clear D gene. Trimming removed 6 bases from V and 0 bases from J, with 12 bases in between. Germline loops: CDR1 MNHEY, CDR2 SVGAGI. The CDR3 runs 14 residues. The CDR3 DNA follows: TGTGCCAGCAGGAACAGTGTCAGCTCCTACGAGCAGTACTTC. Its protein is CASRNSVSSYEQYF.

The chain couples TRBV5-1 to TRBJ2-7, with 7 bases matching TRBD2. The V gene's germline CDR1 is SGHRS and CDR2 YFSETQ. CDR3 length: 14 residues. V gave up 3 bases and J gave up 4 bases; unmatched junction bases: 7. The CDR3 region is CASSSAGGSYEQYF. The DNA of the CDR3 is TGCGCCAGCAGCTCGGCCGGGGGGAGTTACGAGCAGTACTTC.

The V gene is TRBV5-6, the J gene TRBJ2-3; no clear D. The CDR3 spans 14 residues. Germline CDR1 SGHDT, CDR2 YYEEEE. V lost 4 bases and J 1 base, leaving 10 bases between the germline ends. In DNA, the CDR3 is TGTGCCAGCAGCCCGGACCTGGGCACAGATACGCAGTATTTT. Residues: CASSPDLGTDTQYF.

This rearrangement joins TRBV27 to TRBJ2-1, with D uncertain. V was shortened by 10 bases and J by 10 bases, with 17 bases between the two germline ends. The germline V gene has CDR1 MNHEY and CDR2 SMNVEV (reference sequence). The CDR3 is 12 amino acids. CDR3 protein: CATALGSGEQFF. DNA for the CDR3: TGTGCCACGGCCCTAGGGTCTGGAGAGCAGTTCTTC.

This clone showed up just once. The chain employs TRBV5-4 and TRBJ2-5; TRBD1 matches 9 bases. There are 17 residues in the CDR3. Germline lookup yields CDR1 SGHNT and CDR2 YYREEE (reference sequence). Trimming took 4 bases from V and 4 from J; bases not matched to a gene: 14. CDR3 DNA: TGTGCCAGCAGCGGACAGGGGCAAGGAAGATATAGAGAGACCCAGTACTTC. Encoded protein: CASSGQGQGRYRETQYF.

This clone was observed a handful of times. The chain is built from TRBV29-1 and TRBJ2-7, with TRBD2 matching over 8 bases. Per germline, CDR1 SQVTM and CDR2 ANQGSEA. The CDR3 is made up of 14 amino acids. The junction had 7 bases not matched to a gene; V was cut back by 6 bases and J by 0 bases. This chain's CDR3 is CSVGGVLSSYEQYF. Here the CDR3 DNA reads TGCAGCGTCGGGGGGGTCCTAAGCTCCTACGAGCAGTACTTC.

The CDR3 is CASRSPGGWDTQYF. The CDR3 DNA sequence: TGTGCCAGCAGGTCGCCGGGGGGCTGGGATACGCAGTATTTT. This rearrangement joins TRBV6-5 to TRBJ2-3, with D possibly matching TRBD2 (7 bases). The ends were cut back, 6 bases at V and 6 bases at J, with 16 bases in the middle. CDR1 is MNHEY and CDR2 is SVGAGI in the germline V gene. CDR3 length: 14 residues.

The rearrangement joins TRBV5-1 to TRBJ2-7; D is perhaps TRBD1 (6 bases). CDR3 length: 16 residues. Germline-derived CDR1 and CDR2 are SGHRS and YFSETQ. Trimming cost V 2 bases and J 6 bases, with 21 bases left between them. CDR3 DNA sequence: TGCGCCAGCAGCTTATCACAGGGCCCGCAAATGGTCGAGCAGTACTTC. Translating it yields CASSLSQGPQMVEQYF.

The V and J genes are TRBV27 and TRBJ1-1; the D gene is possibly TRBD1 (5 bases). Trimming shortened V by 0 bases and J by 10 bases, and 12 bases separated the two germline ends. The CDR3 totals 13 residues. Germline values: CDR1 MNHEY, CDR2 SMNVEV (reference sequence). CDR3 loop: CASSLSAGTPAFF. The CDR3 DNA is TGTGCCAGCAGTTTATCGGCAGGGACGCCAGCTTTCTTT.

The rearrangement joins TRBV5-1 to TRBJ1-1, with a weak D call TRBD1 (6 bases). The CDR3 runs 14 residues. The germline V gene has CDR1 SGHRS and CDR2 YFSETQ. The V end lost 4 bases, the J end lost 6 bases, and 16 bases lay between the germline ends. The CDR3: CASSVQGNSAEAFF. In DNA form, the CDR3 reads TGCGCCAGCAGCGTGCAGGGGAATAGTGCTGAAGCTTTCTTT.

V usage is TRBV7-9 and J usage is TRBJ2-1; 12 bases agree with TRBD2. This CDR3 is 15 amino acids long. The ends lost 5 bases at V and 7 bases at J; junction bases unmatched: 6. In germline, CDR1 is SEHNR, CDR2 FQNEAQ (reference sequence). CDR3 sequence reads: CASSDSLAGGNEQFF. CDR3 nucleotides: TGTGCCAGCAGCGATTCACTAGCGGGGGGAAATGAGCAGTTCTTC.

The J gene is TRBJ1-1, the V gene TRBV7-6; D is unclear. Trimming removed 5 bases at V and 0 bases at J, with 7 bases between. The CDR3 consists of 13 residues. Germline V gene sequence: CDR1 SGHVS, CDR2 FNYEAQ. In DNA, the CDR3 is TGTGCCAGCAGCCCCCCAATGAACACTGAAGCTTTCTTT. Protein product: CASSPPMNTEAFF.

The chain links TRBV5-4 to TRBJ1-3; unclear D gene. This CDR3 region has 14 residues. CDR1 is SGHNT and CDR2 is YYREEE in the germline V gene (reference sequence). The germline V and J ends were trimmed by 4 bases and 2 bases, with 10 bases remaining between them. For the CDR3, the DNA is TGTGCCAGCAGCCGGCCGGACGCTGGAAACACCATATATTTT. Translation gives CASSRPDAGNTIYF.

In this sample, this clone turned up once. CDR3 in amino acids: CAVKSGETGEKLFF. The CDR3 DNA reads as TGTGCCGTAAAGAGCGGCGAAACAGGAGAAAAACTGTTTTTT. The chain recombines TRBV6-5 with TRBJ1-4; D possibly corresponds to TRBD1 (5 bases). The germline V gene has CDR1 MNHEY and CDR2 SVGAGI. This CDR3 comprises 14 residues. The V gene lost 11 bases and the J gene lost 8 bases, with 21 bases spanning the gap.